The subject of this entry is one TCR beta chain. The data belong to a study of blood T cell repertoires in COVID-19. As for the study in general: COVID-19 samples, acute and convalescent, were from the United States, Italy and Spain.

V lost 4 bases to trimming and J lost 7 bases; unmatched junction nucleotides: 7. Looked up from germline, CDR1 is SGHRS and CDR2 is YFSETQ. This CDR3 is 16 amino acids long. Only in-frame clones appear in the TCRdb table, and some are missing; sequencing was by immunoSEQ multiplex PCR. The table lists 100,000 to 150,000 clones, approximately 86% of them singletons. This sequence was found in a human donor in a cohort sampled during active COVID-19. The sequenced sample was peripheral blood. The genes are TRBV5-1 and TRBJ2-3; 15 bases match TRBD2. The CDR3 region is CASSMGTSGRQYTQYF. CDR3 nucleotides: TGCGCCAGCAGCATGGGGACTAGCGGGAGGCAATATACGCAGTATTTT. The full variable domain, rest sourced from reference TRBV5-1 and TRBJ2-3, is KAGVTQTPRYLIKTRGQQVTLSCSPISGHRSVSWYQQTPGQGLQFLFEYFSETQRNKGNFPGRFSGRQFSNSRSEMNVSTLELGDSALYLCASSMGTSGRQYTQYFGPGTRLTVL.